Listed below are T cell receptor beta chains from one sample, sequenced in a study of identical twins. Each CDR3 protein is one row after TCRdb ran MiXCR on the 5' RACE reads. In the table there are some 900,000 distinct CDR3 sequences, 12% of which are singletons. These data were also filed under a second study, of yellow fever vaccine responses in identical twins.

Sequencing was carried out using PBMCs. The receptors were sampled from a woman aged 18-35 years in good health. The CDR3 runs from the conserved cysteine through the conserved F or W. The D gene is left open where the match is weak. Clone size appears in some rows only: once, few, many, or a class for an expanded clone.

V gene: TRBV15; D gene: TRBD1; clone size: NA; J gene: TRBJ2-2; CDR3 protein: CATSRGGTENTGELFF; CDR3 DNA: TGTGCCACCAGCAGAGGGGGGACAGAGAACACCGGGGAGCTGTTTTTT
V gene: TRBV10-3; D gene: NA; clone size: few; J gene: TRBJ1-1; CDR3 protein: CAISEGNRGNTEAFF; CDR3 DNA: TGTGCCATCAGTGAGGGTAATCGGGGGAACACTGAAGCTTTCTTT
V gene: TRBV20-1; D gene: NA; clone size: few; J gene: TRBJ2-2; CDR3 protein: CSARRAPGGELFF; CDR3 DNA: TGCAGTGCTAGAAGGGCCCCGGGCGGGGAGCTGTTTTTT
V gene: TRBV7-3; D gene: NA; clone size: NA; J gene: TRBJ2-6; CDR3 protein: CASSLGPPRANVLTF; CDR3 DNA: TGTGCCAGCAGCTTAGGGCCCCCTAGGGCCAACGTCCTGACTTTC
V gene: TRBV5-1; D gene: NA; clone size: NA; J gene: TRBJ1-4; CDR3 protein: CASSLVAGDEKLFF; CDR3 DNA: TGCGCCAGCAGCTTGGTGGCGGGGGACGAAAAACTGTTTTTT
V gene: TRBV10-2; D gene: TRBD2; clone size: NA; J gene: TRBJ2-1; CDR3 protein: CASGSGVTYNEQFF; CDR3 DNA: TGCGCCAGCGGTAGCGGGGTGACCTACAATGAGCAGTTCTTC
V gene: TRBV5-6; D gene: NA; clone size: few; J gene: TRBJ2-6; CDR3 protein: CASSTGFGANVLTF; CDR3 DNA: TGTGCCAGCAGCACAGGGTTCGGGGCCAACGTCCTGACTTTC
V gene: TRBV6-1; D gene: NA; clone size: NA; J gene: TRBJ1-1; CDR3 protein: CASRDAWYTEAFF; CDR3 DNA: TGTGCCAGCAGGGACGCTTGGTACACTGAAGCTTTCTTT
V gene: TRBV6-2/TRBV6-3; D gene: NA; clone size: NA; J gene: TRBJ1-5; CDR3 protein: CASSYEGWGNQPQHF; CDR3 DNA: TGTGCCAGCAGTTACGAGGGGTGGGGCAATCAGCCCCAGCATTTT
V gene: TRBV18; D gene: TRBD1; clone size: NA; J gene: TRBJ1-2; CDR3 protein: CASSPQTGQTNYGYTF; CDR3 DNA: TGTGCCAGCTCACCACAAACGGGACAGACTAACTATGGCTACACCTTC
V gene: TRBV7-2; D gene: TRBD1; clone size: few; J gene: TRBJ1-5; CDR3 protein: CASSLTGAPESQPQHF; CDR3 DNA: TGTGCCAGCAGCTTAACAGGGGCCCCCGAAAGTCAGCCCCAGCATTTT
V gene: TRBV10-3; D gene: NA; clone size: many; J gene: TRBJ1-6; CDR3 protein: CAISEFRDHNSPLHF; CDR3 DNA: TGTGCCATCAGTGAATTCCGGGACCATAATTCACCCCTCCACTTT
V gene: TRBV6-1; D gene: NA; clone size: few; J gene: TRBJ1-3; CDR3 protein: CASSEAGGNTIYF; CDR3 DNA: TGTGCCAGCAGTGAAGCAGGGGGAAACACCATATATTTT
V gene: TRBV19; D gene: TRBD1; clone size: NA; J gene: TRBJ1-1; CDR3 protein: CASSIADRVNTEAFF; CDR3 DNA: TGTGCCAGTAGTATAGCTGACAGGGTGAACACTGAAGCTTTCTTT
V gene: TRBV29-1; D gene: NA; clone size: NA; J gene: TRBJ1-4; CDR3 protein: CSVEVGSGSLRAAELFF; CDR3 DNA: TGCAGCGTTGAAGTAGGGAGTGGCTCCCTCCGGGCTGCGGAACTGTTTTTT
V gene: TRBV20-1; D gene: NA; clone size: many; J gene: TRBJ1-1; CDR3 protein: CSARDEGQLNTEAFF; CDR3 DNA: TGCAGTGCTAGAGATGAAGGACAGCTGAACACTGAAGCTTTCTTT
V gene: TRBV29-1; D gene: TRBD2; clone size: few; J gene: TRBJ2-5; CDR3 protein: CSVDGLAGLYQETQYF; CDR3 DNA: TGCAGCGTTGATGGACTAGCGGGTCTGTACCAAGAGACCCAGTACTTC
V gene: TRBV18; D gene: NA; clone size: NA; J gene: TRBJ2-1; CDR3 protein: CASSRLAYNNEQFF; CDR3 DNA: TGTGCCAGCTCACGATTGGCCTACAACAATGAGCAGTTCTTC
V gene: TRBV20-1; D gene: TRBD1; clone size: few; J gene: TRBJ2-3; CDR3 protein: CSARGPGQASPDTQYF; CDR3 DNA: TGCAGTGCTAGAGGCCCGGGACAGGCTTCCCCAGATACGCAGTATTTT
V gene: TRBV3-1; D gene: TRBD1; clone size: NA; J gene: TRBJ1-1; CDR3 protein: CASSQDAPGTGVEAFF; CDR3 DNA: TGTGCCAGCAGCCAAGATGCACCTGGGACAGGCGTAGAAGCTTTCTTT
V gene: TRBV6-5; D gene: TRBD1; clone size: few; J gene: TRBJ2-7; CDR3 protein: CASSYGQASTEQYF; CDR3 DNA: TGTGCCAGCAGTTACGGACAGGCCTCTACGGAGCAGTACTTC
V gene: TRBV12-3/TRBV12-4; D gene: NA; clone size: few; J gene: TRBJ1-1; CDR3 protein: CASTSNLNTEAFF; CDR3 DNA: TGTGCCAGCACCTCCAATCTGAACACTGAAGCTTTCTTT